The 13 T cell receptor beta chains below were found in one sample sequenced in a study of blood T cell repertoires in COVID-19. Measured with immunoSEQ multiplex PCR; TCRdb has only the in-frame clones, and not every one. This sample has 380,000 or so clones, with approximately 85% found just once. The sequenced material came from PBMCs or T cells enriched from blood (not recorded which). The receptors stem from a woman between 35 and 50 years old with acute COVID-19.

The chain joins TRBV29-1 to TRBJ1-4; the match to TRBD1 covers 7 bases. The CDR3 sequence is 13 residues long. With V trimmed by 3 bases and J by 3 bases, 1 base remained unmatched. CDR1 SQVTM and CDR2 ANQGSEA come from the germline V gene. The CDR3 is CSVETGPNEKLFF. CDR3 nucleotides: TGCAGCGTTGAGACAGGGCCTAATGAAAAACTGTTTTTT.

The J gene is TRBJ1-4, the V gene TRBV2; 8 bases agree with TRBD1. Germline V gives CDR1 SNHLY, CDR2 FYNNEI. CDR3 length: 14 amino acids. V was pared by 4 bases and J by 9 bases, with 7 bases of the junction left unmatched. The CDR3 sequence is CASSGGQGAKKLFF. In DNA, the CDR3 is TGTGCCAGCAGTGGCGGTCAGGGGGCTAAAAAACTGTTTTTT.

The V gene is TRBV5-4, the J gene TRBJ1-1; D possibly corresponds to TRBD1 (6 bases). Trimming shortened V by 6 bases and J by 4 bases, and 16 bases separated the two germline ends. Germline V gene sequence: CDR1 SGHNT, CDR2 YYREEE (reference sequence). The CDR3 extends over 14 amino acids. CDR3 in DNA: TGTGCCAGCAATAAAGGCGGGGGGCTCACTGAAGCTTTCTTT. This gives the protein CASNKGGGLTEAFF.

This chain joins TRBV7-7 and TRBJ2-2, with D possibly being TRBD1 (6 bases). V lost 0 bases and J 1 base, leaving 9 bases between the germline ends. Germline values: CDR1 SSHAT, CDR2 FNYEAQ (reference sequence). This CDR3 is 16 amino acids long. The CDR3 loop reads CASSLATTGNTGELFF. The CDR3 nucleotides read TGTGCCAGCAGCTTAGCTACGACAGGGAACACCGGGGAGCTGTTTTTT. Full variable domain (remainder filled in from reference TRBV7-7 and TRBJ2-2): GAGVSQSPRYKVTKRGQDVTLRCDPISSHATLYWYQQALGQGPEFLTYFNYEAQPDKSGLPSDRFSAERPEGSISTLTIQRTEQRDSAMYRCASSLATTGNTGELFFGEGSRLTVL.

The chain has TRBV30 and TRBJ1-3; the D is unclear. This CDR3 is 12 amino acids long. V was pared by 5 bases and J by 5 bases, with 10 bases between. Germline V lookup: CDR1 GTSNPN, CDR2 SVGIG (reference sequence). Written as DNA, the CDR3 is TGTGCCTGGGTTGGCCTTAGAAACACCATATATTTT. Translation: CAWVGLRNTIYF.

The chain is built from TRBV20-1 and TRBJ1-2; 9 bases agree with TRBD1. V lost 3 bases, J lost 6 bases, and 11 bases stayed unmatched. CDR3 length: 15 amino acids. The V gene's germline CDR1 is DFQATT and CDR2 SNEGSKA (reference sequence). The CDR3: CSASVRDRENDGYTF. CDR3 in DNA: TGCAGTGCTAGTGTCCGGGACAGGGAAAATGATGGCTACACCTTC.

A note on this clone: The same CDR3 also results from other DNA sequences found in this sample. V gene TRBV5-1 combines with J gene TRBJ1-1; 10 nucleotides match TRBD1. The CDR3 is 15 residues long. In germline, CDR1 is SGHRS, CDR2 YFSETQ. The V gene end was trimmed by 0 bases and the J gene end by 1 base; junction bases not matched to a gene: 0. The CDR3 DNA is TGCGCCAGCAGCTTGGGGACAGGGGGGAACACTGAAGCTTTCTTT. Amino acid sequence: CASSLGTGGNTEAFF.

This chain connects TRBV25-1 to TRBJ1-2, with a weak D call TRBD1 (5 bases). Germline V gives CDR1 MGHDK, CDR2 SYGVNS. The CDR3 sequence is 15 residues long. The V end lost 5 bases, the J end lost 5 bases, and 18 bases lay between the germline ends. The CDR3 reads CASSKPGGSGYGYTF. CDR3 sequence (DNA): TGTGCCAGCAGTAAACCCGGGGGGTCAGGATATGGCTACACCTTC.

As regards this clone: One end of the junction fails to match germline, which may point to a read error. The chain links TRBV4-1 to TRBJ2-7; TRBD1 matches at 8 bases. This CDR3 spans 15 amino acids. Germline assignment: CDR1 MGHRA and CDR2 YSYEKL. CDR3 DNA sequence: TGCGCCGGCAGCCAAACCGGGACAGGAACCTACGAGCAGTACTTC. This gives the protein CAGSQTGTGTYEQYF.

The J gene is TRBJ1-3, the V gene TRBV29-1, with D possibly matching TRBD1 (5 bases). The germline V and J ends were trimmed by 4 bases and 4 bases, with 11 bases remaining between them. The CDR3 sequence is 13 residues long. The germline V gene has CDR1 SQVTM and CDR2 ANQGSEA. The CDR3 DNA is TGCAGCGTTGGGAGGGGAGACGGAAACACCATATATTTT. It encodes CSVGRGDGNTIYF.

The genes are TRBV11-2 and TRBJ1-4; TRBD1 aligns across 7 bases. The CDR3 totals 20 residues. With 0 bases clipped from V and 3 bases from J, the junction kept 16 bases outside the gene matches. Germline V gene lookup returns CDR1 SGHAT and CDR2 FQNNGV. DNA for the CDR3: TGTGCCAGCAGCTTAGATCGGGGCAGGGGGTCAGATGCAGCTAATGAAAAACTGTTTTTT. Its translation is CASSLDRGRGSDAANEKLFF.

The V gene is TRBV18, the J gene TRBJ1-6, with 10 bases that match TRBD1. This CDR3 is 15 amino acids long. The V gene's germline CDR1 is KGHSH and CDR2 LQKENI. With V trimmed by 4 bases and J by 6 bases, 3 bases remained unmatched. The CDR3 region is CASSQDRGLNSPLHF. The CDR3 DNA reads as TGTGCCAGCTCACAAGACAGGGGGCTTAATTCACCCCTCCACTTT.

The sample holds one count of this clone. The chain is built from TRBV6-2 or TRBV6-3 and TRBJ1-5, with D tentatively TRBD1 (6 bases). V dropped 6 bases and J dropped 0 bases, with 12 bases sitting between them. CDR1 and CDR2 (germline): MNHEY, SVGEGT. The CDR3 loop spans 15 amino acids. The CDR3: CASSQTGYSNQPQHF. DNA of the CDR3: TGTGCCAGCAGCCAGACAGGATATAGCAATCAGCCCCAGCATTTT.